This entry lists 23 T cell receptor beta chains sequenced from one sample in a study of blood T cell repertoires in COVID-19. This table comes from immunoSEQ multiplex PCR, and its TCRdb copy is limited to in-frame clones, with some not included. The top ten hold approximately 4% of the sample, which has roughly 260,000 clones, 80% to 90% seen once. The sequencing input was PBMCs or T cells enriched from blood (not recorded which). The source of these receptors is a middle-aged woman who had been exposed to COVID-19.

This sequence joins TRBV6-1 and TRBJ2-1; 10 bases are shared with TRBD2. Germline assignment: CDR1 MNHNS and CDR2 SASEGT. The trim removed 4 bases at V and 4 bases at J, leaving 7 bases unmatched. The CDR3 loop spans 16 amino acids. The DNA of the CDR3 is TGTGCCAGCAGTGCGGAGCGGGGGGGCCTTTACAATGAGCAGTTCTTC. Amino acids: CASSAERGGLYNEQFF.

This sequence joins TRBV4-1 and TRBJ2-1; 8 nucleotides line up with TRBD1. CDR3 length: 15 amino acids. The V segment lost 0 bases and the J segment 7 bases; nucleotides outside the gene matches: 5. The germline V gene has CDR1 MGHRA and CDR2 YSYEKL. CDR3 sequence (DNA): TGCGCCAGCAGCCAAGAAACAGGGGGTACGAATGAGCAGTTCTTC. Amino acids: CASSQETGGTNEQFF.

This chain connects TRBV6-5 to TRBJ1-5; 7 positions agree with TRBD1. With 7 bases clipped from V and 6 bases from J, the junction kept 9 bases outside the gene matches. CDR1 and CDR2 from the germline V gene are MNHEY and SVGAGI. The CDR3 loop spans 14 amino acids. CDR3 DNA: TGTGCCAGCAATCCCCGACAGGGAGGTCAGCCCCAGCATTTT. This codes for CASNPRQGGQPQHF.

This clone occurred once. The rearrangement joins TRBV7-7 to TRBJ2-1; 9 bases line up with TRBD2. Per the germline V gene, CDR1 is SSHAT and CDR2 is FNYEAQ (reference sequence). V shed 6 bases, J shed 6 bases, and the junction held 9 bases outside the gene matches. The CDR3 runs to 15 residues. The CDR3 spells CASSLGRGGLNEQFF. In nucleotides, the CDR3 is TGTGCCAGCAGTCTGGGGCGGGGGGGCCTCAATGAGCAGTTCTTC. The whole variable domain, remainder taken from reference TRBV7-7 and TRBJ2-1, is GAGVSQSPRYKVTKRGQDVTLRCDPISSHATLYWYQQALGQGPEFLTYFNYEAQPDKSGLPSDRFSAERPEGSISTLTIQRTEQRDSAMYRCASSLGRGGLNEQFFGPGTRLTVL.

The rearrangement uses TRBV28 and TRBJ2-1; perhaps TRBD1 as D (5 bases). CDR3 length equals 16 residues. Germline CDR1 and CDR2: MDHEN and SYDVKM. V gave up 4 bases and J gave up 0 bases, with 13 bases separating them. CDR3: CASSSQDGASYNEQFF. The CDR3 coding sequence is TGTGCCAGCAGTTCCCAGGATGGGGCCTCCTACAATGAGCAGTTCTTC.

This clone was detected a few times. The chain joins TRBV28 to TRBJ1-3; D may be TRBD1 (6 bases). V was cut by 3 bases and J by 0 bases, with 9 bases left in between. The CDR3 spans 15 residues. The germline CDR1 and CDR2 sequences are MDHEN and SYDVKM. This chain's CDR3 is CASSLGRGSGNTIYF. The CDR3 DNA reads TGTGCCAGCAGTTTGGGCAGGGGCTCTGGAAACACCATATATTTT. Combining the CDR3 with reference TRBV28 and TRBJ1-3 gives the whole variable domain DVKVTQSSRYLVKRTGEKVFLECVQDMDHENMFWYRQDPGLGLRLIYFSYDVKMKEKGDIPEGYSVSREKKERFSLILESASTNQTSMYLCASSLGRGSGNTIYFGEGSWLTVV.

The chain combines TRBV27 with TRBJ2-3, with TRBD2 matching 12 bases. The CDR3 loop spans 20 amino acids. V lost 3 bases to trimming and J lost 2 bases; unmatched junction nucleotides: 15. Germline V gene lookup returns CDR1 MNHEY and CDR2 SMNVEV (reference sequence). The CDR3 DNA sequence: TGTGCCAGCAGTTTCATCAGACTAGCGGGGGCGTCCCTTTTCACAGATACGCAGTATTTT. This encodes CASSFIRLAGASLFTDTQYF.

The V and J genes are TRBV19 and TRBJ1-2, with 7 bases identical to TRBD1. CDR1 is LNHDA and CDR2 is SQIVND in the germline V gene (reference sequence). J was trimmed by 7 bases and V by 5 bases; bases with no gene match: 10. The CDR3 extends over 14 amino acids. DNA of the CDR3: TGTGCCAGTAGTCCAGGACAGGAGGGGCTTGGCTACACCTTC. Encoded protein: CASSPGQEGLGYTF.

The V gene is TRBV24-1, the J gene TRBJ1-1; D gene uncertain. CDR1 KGHDR and CDR2 SFDVKD come from the germline V gene. CDR3 length equals 15 residues. V was pared by 4 bases and J by 1 base, with 12 bases between. CDR3 sequence: CATSERHPRNTEAFF. DNA of the CDR3: TGTGCCACCAGTGAAAGACACCCTCGGAACACTGAAGCTTTCTTT.

The V call is TRBV18, the J call TRBJ1-1; 12 nucleotides line up with TRBD1. Unmatched junction bases numbered 1, after V lost 4 bases and J lost 1 base. Germline CDR1 and CDR2: KGHSH and LQKENI. The CDR3 runs 15 residues. Written as DNA, the CDR3 is TGTGCCAGCTCACTGGGACAGGGGGCGAACACTGAAGCTTTCTTT. Protein sequence: CASSLGQGANTEAFF. The variable domain in full, completed from reference TRBV18 and TRBJ1-1, reads NAGVMQNPRHLVRRRGQEARLRCSPMKGHSHVYWYRQLPEEGLKFMVYLQKENIIDESGMPKERFSAEFPKEGPSILRIQQVVRGDSAAYFCASSLGQGANTEAFFGQGTRLTVV.

The genes are TRBV2 and TRBJ1-3; D is unresolved. Germline-derived CDR1 and CDR2 are SNHLY and FYNNEI. Deletions cut 8 bases from V and 3 bases from J, with 8 bases between. The CDR3 runs to 12 residues. The CDR3 DNA sequence: TGTGCCAGCGCCCTAGATGGAAACACCATATATTTT. It translates to CASALDGNTIYF.

The rearrangement uses TRBV14 and TRBJ2-1; the match to TRBD2 covers 11 bases. The V gene's germline CDR1 is SGHDN and CDR2 FVKESK. V shed 4 bases, J shed 2 bases, and the junction held 4 bases outside the gene matches. This CDR3 is built from 16 residues. CDR3 in amino acids: CASSPLGLAAYNEQFF. The CDR3 nucleotides are TGTGCCAGCAGCCCCCTGGGACTAGCGGCCTACAATGAGCAGTTCTTC.

CDR3 DNA: TGTGCCAGCAGCCTGGGACTAGCGGGGGGAAGGACCGGGGAGCTGTTTTTT. Amino acids: CASSLGLAGGRTGELFF. The rearrangement links TRBV3-1 (or the pseudogene TRBV3-2) to TRBJ2-2; 15 bases fit TRBD2. This CDR3 is built from 17 residues. Germline CDR1 LGHDT, CDR2 YNNKEL (reference sequence). V dropped 4 bases and J dropped 5; count of bases not matched to a gene: 5.

The V call is TRBV5-1, the J call TRBJ1-4; the D is unclear. V lost 3 bases and J 4 bases, leaving 7 bases between the germline ends. CDR3 length: 13 amino acids. Germline loops: CDR1 SGHRS, CDR2 YFSETQ. The CDR3 DNA sequence: TGCGCCAGCAGCTCACGACATAATGAAAAACTGTTTTTT. This gives the protein CASSSRHNEKLFF.

This chain links TRBV11-2 with TRBJ2-7; D is ambiguous. The CDR3 totals 16 residues. CDR1 is SGHAT and CDR2 is FQNNGV in the germline V gene. V dropped 1 base and J dropped 0 bases, with 13 bases sitting between them. The CDR3 DNA sequence: TGTGCCAGCAGCTTAGCCCTTACAGTTAGCTCCTACGAGCAGTACTTC. This translates into CASSLALTVSSYEQYF. The full variable domain, rest sourced from reference TRBV11-2 and TRBJ2-7, is EAGVAQSPRYKIIEKRQSVAFWCNPISGHATLYWYQQILGQGPKLLIQFQNNGVVDDSQLPKDRFSAERLKGVDSTLKIQPAKLEDSAVYLCASSLALTVSSYEQYFGPGTRLTVT.

This clone was detected only a few times. Other DNA sequences in this sample translate to the same CDR3. The chain carries TRBV12-3 or TRBV12-4 and TRBJ1-6; D is uncertain. The V end was cut by 4 bases, the J end by 9 bases, with 7 bases between. The CDR3 spans 12 residues. DNA of the CDR3: TGTGCCAGCAGTTACAGTGGTTCACCCCTCCACTTT. Residues: CASSYSGSPLHF.

The V call is TRBV7-3, the J call TRBJ1-1; the D gene is possibly TRBD1 (6 bases). Germline V CDR1 and CDR2: SGHTA, FQGTGA. Trimming pared 5 bases from V and 10 bases from J, leaving 20 bases between. The CDR3 sequence is 14 residues long. The chain's CDR3 is CASSRNRDTEPAFF. Written as DNA, the CDR3 is TGTGCCAGCAGCCGAAACCGGGACACCGAACCAGCTTTCTTT.

The rearrangement uses TRBV6-2 or TRBV6-3 and TRBJ1-5, with unresolved D. The V end lost 5 bases, the J end lost 9 bases, and 11 bases lay between the germline ends. Germline V gives CDR1 MNHEY, CDR2 SVGEGT. The CDR3 is 12 amino acids. In DNA, the CDR3 is TGTGCCAGCAGTATACCGGGAGGGCCCCAGCATTTT. This codes for CASSIPGGPQHF.

The V gene is TRBV20-1, the J gene TRBJ2-1, with 8 bases lining up with TRBD2. Germline CDR1 DFQATT, CDR2 SNEGSKA (reference sequence). Losses at the gene ends were 3 bases for V and 9 bases for J; bases not matched to a gene: 7. This CDR3 is built from 13 residues. The CDR3 nucleotides read TGCAGTGCTAGTCGGGGGGGGCCCTTTGAGCAGTTCTTC. Amino acids: CSASRGGPFEQFF.

This sequence joins TRBV7-8 and TRBJ1-4; the D gene is possibly TRBD1 (5 bases). Trimming pared 5 bases from V and 4 bases from J, leaving 8 bases between. From germline, CDR1 is SGHVS and CDR2 FQNEAQ. The CDR3 length is 13 residues. The CDR3 reads CASSRRGNEKLFF. The DNA for the CDR3 is TGTGCCAGCAGCCGTAGGGGTAATGAAAAACTGTTTTTT.

This clone was observed once. CDR3 coding DNA: TGTGCCATCAGTACGACTGGAATCACAGATACGCAGTATTTT. Amino acids: CAISTTGITDTQYF. This chain joins TRBV10-3 and TRBJ2-3; D is unresolved. Looked up from germline, CDR1 is ENHRY and CDR2 is SYGVKD. With 5 bases removed from V and 2 bases from J, the gap between germline ends came to 11 bases. This CDR3 region has 14 residues.

This chain uses TRBV11-3 with TRBJ1-1; TRBD1 might be the D (5 bases). The CDR3 length is 15 residues. The ends were cut back, 4 bases at V and 0 bases at J, with 12 bases in the middle. Per germline, CDR1 SGHNT and CDR2 YENEEA. The DNA for the CDR3 is TGTGCCAGCAGCTCCCAGGGCCCTATGAACACTGAAGCTTTCTTT. Protein sequence: CASSSQGPMNTEAFF.

The chain joins TRBV7-2 to TRBJ1-3; 9 bases fit TRBD1. V dropped 3 bases and J dropped 0; count of bases not matched to a gene: 3. The CDR3 spans 16 residues. Germline assignment: CDR1 SGHTA and CDR2 FQGNSA. Here the CDR3 reads CASSFTGGDSGNTIYF. In DNA, the CDR3 is TGTGCCAGCAGCTTTACAGGGGGCGACTCTGGAAACACCATATATTTT. The full variable domain, with the rest looked up from reference TRBV7-2 and TRBJ1-3, is GAGVSQSPSNKVTEKGKDVELRCDPISGHTALYWYRQSLGQGLEFLIYFQGNSAPDKSGLPSDRFSAERTGGSVSTLTIQRTQQEDSAVYLCASSFTGGDSGNTIYFGEGSWLTVV.